The 4 T cell receptor beta chains in this list originate from one sample, sequenced in a study of Graves' ophthalmopathy and Graves' hyperthyroidism. The sequenced template was RNA, covering the TCR beta CDR3 region. Second-round multiplex PCR came after a first-round RT-PCR that employed HTBI primers. Using its own MiXCR run on the multiplex PCR reads, TCRdb lists one record per CDR3 protein. The sample carries 300,000 to 450,000 distinct CDR3 sequences, 15% to 20% recorded once. Sequenced input: peripheral blood. The receptors here all came from an adult woman with stable Graves' hyperthyroidism.

This clonotype was picked up many times. The chain has TRBV18 and TRBJ2-7, with D tentatively TRBD2 (6 bases). The germline V gene encodes CDR1 KGHSH and CDR2 LQKENI. The ends were cut back, 0 bases at V and 3 bases at J, with 6 bases in the middle. There are 13 residues in the CDR3. The CDR3 sequence is CASSPPSGYEQYF. CDR3 nucleotide sequence: TGTGCCAGCTCACCACCTAGCGGCTACGAGCAGTACTTC.

There are many counts of this clonotype. This chain connects TRBV24-1 to TRBJ2-2; tentatively, D is TRBD1 (6 bases). The CDR3 contains 15 residues. CDR1 and CDR2 (germline): KGHDR, SFDVKD. Trimming cost V 4 bases and J 1 base, with 9 bases left between them. The CDR3 loop is CATSDYRENTGELFF. The CDR3 DNA sequence: TGTGCCACCAGTGACTACAGGGAGAACACCGGGGAGCTGTTTTTT.

The table lists this clonotype with many counts. J is TRBJ1-2 and V is TRBV30; D is perhaps TRBD1 (6 bases). Germline V gives CDR1 GTSNPN, CDR2 SVGIG (reference sequence). The V gene lost 8 bases and the J gene lost 2 bases, with 15 bases spanning the gap. This CDR3 comprises 13 residues. This CDR3 is CARRQEGNYGYTF. The CDR3 DNA reads as TGTGCCCGTAGACAGGAGGGAAACTATGGCTACACCTTC. The full variable domain, completed using reference TRBV30 and TRBJ1-2, is SQTIHQWPATLVQPVGSPLSLECTVEGTSNPNLYWYRQAAGRGLQLLFYSVGIGQISSEVPQNLSASRPQDRQFILSSKKLLLSDSGFYLCARRQEGNYGYTFGSGTRLTVV.

This clonotype showed up many times. The rearrangement links TRBV12-3 or TRBV12-4 to TRBJ1-1; tentatively, D is TRBD1 (5 bases). The CDR3 has 13 residues. V was pared by 5 bases and J by 1 base, with 8 bases between. The CDR3 protein is CASSGDGNTEAFF. As DNA, the CDR3 is TGTGCCAGCAGTGGGGACGGGAACACTGAAGCTTTCTTT.